This T cell receptor (beta chain) was sequenced in a study of blood T cells in healthy people across ages. The second PCR ran roughly 7 to 12 cycles with a sample-barcoded 5' primer and J-beta primers. TCRdb itself ran the 5' RACE reads through MiXCR, one entry per CDR3 protein. The data hold some 640,000 distinct CDR3 sequences, with 49% observed a single time. V lost 6 bases, J lost 5 bases, and 9 bases stayed unmatched. In germline, CDR1 is MGHDK, CDR2 SYGVNS. CDR3 length equals 14 residues. V usage is TRBV25-1 and J usage is TRBJ1-2; 7 bases line up with TRBD1. The TCR sequence derives from a woman aged 60-75 years in good health. Sequenced input: blood. Written as DNA, the CDR3 is TGTGCCAGCAGACAGACAGGGCTTCGGTATGGCTACACCTTC. It specifies CASRQTGLRYGYTF.